This T cell receptor beta chain was sequenced for a study of T cells after yellow fever vaccination. The authors made TCR cDNA by 5'RACE template switching, adding a universal primer site and UMIs. TCRdb itself ran the 5' RACE reads through MiXCR, one entry per CDR3 protein. The sample lists around 320,000 distinct CDR3 sequences; about 4.5% were seen once. Study-wide results and caveats: Primary-vaccination clones mostly resurfaced post-booster (just under 98% CD4, roughly 87% CD8). Just a small share of clonotypes turned up in the CD4 compartment as well as the CD8 compartment.

Ten or more counts support this clonotype. Its antigen is undetermined. There are 15 residues in the CDR3. Trimming cost V 5 bases and J 2 bases, with 14 bases left between them. CDR1 LNHNV and CDR2 YYDKDF come from the germline V gene (reference sequence). The TCR was taken from a man between 18 and 35 years old who received the YFV17D yellow fever vaccine. The source material was PBMCs, sampled 15 days after the yellow fever booster vaccination. The rearrangement joins TRBV15 to TRBJ2-3; D unclear. Written as DNA, the CDR3 is TGTGCCACCAGCCCCCGGTATACCCACACAGATACGCAGTATTTT. Amino acids: CATSPRYTHTDTQYF.